This TCR beta chain was retrieved from a study of CD8+ T cells in alopecia areata. Study summary: Patients in the treated group were given tofacitinib by mouth, 5 to 10 mg twice a day. Treatment with tofacitinib (6 to 18 months) was followed by 6 months off drug.

After isolation, RNA underwent reverse transcription to generate cDNA as the sequencing template. Here immunoSEQ multiplex PCR was the method, and the copy in TCRdb shows in-frame clones only, minus some. This sample has just under 65,000 clones; 35% to 55% occur once, and the top ten carry around 20%. CDR1 SQVTM and CDR2 ANQGSEA come from the germline V gene. The length of the CDR3 is 11 residues. The V gene end was trimmed by 4 bases and the J gene end by 6 bases; junction bases not matched to a gene: 2. This clone has only a few counts. Treatment reported: oral pan-JAK inhibitor, 5-10 mg twice daily. Sampling of alopecia areata patients yielded lesional scalp punch biopsies as well as peripheral blood. Cell sorting on a FACSAria was used to separate CD4+ and CD8+ T cells from the PBMCs.

Sequences were derived from CD8+ T cells sorted from blood, sampled between weeks 36 and 40, from a patient treated with tofacitinib. The TCR was taken from a human donor with alopecia areata. The chain uses TRBV29-1 and TRBJ2-7; 8 nucleotides match TRBD2. The CDR3 region has the DNA TGCAGCGTTGCGGGAGGGACCGAGCAGTACTTC. It specifies CSVAGGTEQYF.